The rows below give T cell receptor beta chains drawn from one sample of a study of blood T cell repertoires in COVID-19. Method: immunoSEQ multiplex PCR; TCRdb's copy keeps in-frame clones and lacks some. Counted here are roughly 150,000 clones, about 85% occurring once; the ten biggest clones make up around 7%. Sequenced sample: peripheral blood. These receptors came from a man older than 75 with COVID-19, enrolled during active disease. CDR3s leave out the opening cysteine and the closing phenylalanine or tryptophan.

v_call	j_call	cdr3_aa
TRBV19	TRBJ1-5	ASSIPDRPLTEPQH
TRBV6-5	TRBJ1-5	ASLPTGGGQPQH
TRBV5-6	TRBJ2-7	ASSLVGPGQLYQQY
TRBV7-2	TRBJ1-5	ASSPDRGRIQPQH
TRBV5-1	TRBJ1-4	ASSLEYPAGEKLF
TRBV7-3	TRBJ1-1	ASSSGTGQNTEAF
TRBV7-9	TRBJ2-7	ASSSGTGARIEQY
TRBV10-3	TRBJ1-1	AISGTGHLNTEAF
TRBV18	TRBJ2-2	ASSPVWAGGPKNTGELF
TRBV5-6	TRBJ1-5	ASSLQGSQPQH
TRBV2	TRBJ1-1	ASKRGGGEAF
TRBV12-3/TRBV12-4	TRBJ1-2	ASSSGQVDGYT
TRBV3-1/TRBV3-2	TRBJ1-5	ASSQGGGQPQH
TRBV7-9	TRBJ2-4	ASSSSGAGAIQY
TRBV11-2	TRBJ1-5	ASSLDRFNQPQH
TRBV5-4	TRBJ2-4	ASSWGTDIQY
TRBV28	TRBJ2-7	ASTQGGTGRNEQY
TRBV4-2	TRBJ1-3	ASSQEKGLGTLGNTIY
TRBV5-1	TRBJ2-5	ASSGSQETQY
TRBV27	TRBJ1-4	ASSFGGATNEKLF
TRBV10-2	TRBJ2-3	ASSEQGLAGGSLRDTQY
TRBV3-1/TRBV3-2	TRBJ2-3	ASSSGLDTQY
TRBV19	TRBJ1-2	ASSDGIGYT
TRBV4-3	TRBJ2-3	ASSQDGDYTDTQY
TRBV19	TRBJ1-5	AIGRINQPQH
TRBV2	TRBJ2-1	ASMGALGEQF
TRBV3-1/TRBV3-2	TRBJ2-3	ASSPGQGMDTQY
TRBV5-1	TRBJ2-3	ASSLQGDEDTQY